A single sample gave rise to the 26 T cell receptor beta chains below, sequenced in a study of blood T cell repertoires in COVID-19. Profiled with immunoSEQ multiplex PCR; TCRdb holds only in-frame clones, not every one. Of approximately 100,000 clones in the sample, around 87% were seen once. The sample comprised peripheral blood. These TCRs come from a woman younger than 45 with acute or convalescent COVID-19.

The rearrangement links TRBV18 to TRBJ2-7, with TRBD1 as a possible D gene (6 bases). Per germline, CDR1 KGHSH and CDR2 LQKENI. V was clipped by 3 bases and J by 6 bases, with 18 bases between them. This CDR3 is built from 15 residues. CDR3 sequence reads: CASSPIPGTGSEQYF. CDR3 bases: TGTGCCAGCTCACCTATTCCGGGAACAGGGAGCGAGCAGTACTTC.

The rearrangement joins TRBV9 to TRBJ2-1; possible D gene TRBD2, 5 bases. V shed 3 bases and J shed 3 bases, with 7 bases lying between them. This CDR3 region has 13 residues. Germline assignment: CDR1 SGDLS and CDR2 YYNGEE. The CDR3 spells CASSERGYNEQFF. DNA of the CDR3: TGTGCCAGCAGCGAACGGGGCTACAATGAGCAGTTCTTC.

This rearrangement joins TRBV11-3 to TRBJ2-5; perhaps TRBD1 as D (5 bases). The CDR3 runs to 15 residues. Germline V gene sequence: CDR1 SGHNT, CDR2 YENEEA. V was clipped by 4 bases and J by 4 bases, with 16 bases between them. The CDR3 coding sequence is TGTGCCAGCAGCTCCTCAGGGTTCGCCTCAGAGACCCAGTACTTC. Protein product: CASSSSGFASETQYF.

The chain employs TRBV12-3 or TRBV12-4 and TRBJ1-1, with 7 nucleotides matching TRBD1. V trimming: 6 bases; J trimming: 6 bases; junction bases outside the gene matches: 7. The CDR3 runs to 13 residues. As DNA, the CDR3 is TGTGCCAGCAGCCGACAGGGACTCCCTGAAGCTTTCTTT. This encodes CASSRQGLPEAFF.

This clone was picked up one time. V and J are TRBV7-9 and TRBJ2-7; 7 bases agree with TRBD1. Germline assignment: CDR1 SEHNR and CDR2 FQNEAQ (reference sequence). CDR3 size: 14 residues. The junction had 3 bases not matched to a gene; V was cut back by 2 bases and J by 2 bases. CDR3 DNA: TGTGCCAGCAGCTTAACGACAGGGACCTACGAGCAGTACTTC. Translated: CASSLTTGTYEQYF.

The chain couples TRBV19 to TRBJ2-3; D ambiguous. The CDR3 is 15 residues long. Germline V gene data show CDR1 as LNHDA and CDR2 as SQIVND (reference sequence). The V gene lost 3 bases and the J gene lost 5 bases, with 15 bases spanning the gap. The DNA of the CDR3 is TGTGCCAGTAGTATGGCTGCAGGCGACGGAGATACGCAGTATTTT. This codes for CASSMAAGDGDTQYF.

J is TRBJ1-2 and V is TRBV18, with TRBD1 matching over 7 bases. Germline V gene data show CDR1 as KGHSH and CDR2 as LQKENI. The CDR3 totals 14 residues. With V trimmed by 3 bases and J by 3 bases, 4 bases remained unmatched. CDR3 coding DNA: TGTGCCAGCTCACCGGGGACAGTGGACTATGGCTACACCTTC. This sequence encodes CASSPGTVDYGYTF.

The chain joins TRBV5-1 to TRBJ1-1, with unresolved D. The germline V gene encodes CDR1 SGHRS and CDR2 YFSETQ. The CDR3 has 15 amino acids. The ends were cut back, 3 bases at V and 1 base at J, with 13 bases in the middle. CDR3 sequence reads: CASSSTSAGNTEAFF. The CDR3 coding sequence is TGCGCCAGCAGCTCCACATCGGCGGGGAACACTGAAGCTTTCTTT.

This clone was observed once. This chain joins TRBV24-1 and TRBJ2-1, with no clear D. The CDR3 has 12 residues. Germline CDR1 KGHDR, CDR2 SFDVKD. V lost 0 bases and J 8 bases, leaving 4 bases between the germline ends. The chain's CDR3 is CATSDLPDEQFF. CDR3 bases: TGTGCCACCAGTGATTTGCCCGATGAGCAGTTCTTC.

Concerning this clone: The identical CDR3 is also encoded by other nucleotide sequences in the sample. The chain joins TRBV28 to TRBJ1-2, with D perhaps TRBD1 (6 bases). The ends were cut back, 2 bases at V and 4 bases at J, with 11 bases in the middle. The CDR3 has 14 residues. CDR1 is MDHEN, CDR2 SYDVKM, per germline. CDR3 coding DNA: TGTGCCAGCAGTTTAACGGGACAAGGCTATGGCTACACCTTC. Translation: CASSLTGQGYGYTF.

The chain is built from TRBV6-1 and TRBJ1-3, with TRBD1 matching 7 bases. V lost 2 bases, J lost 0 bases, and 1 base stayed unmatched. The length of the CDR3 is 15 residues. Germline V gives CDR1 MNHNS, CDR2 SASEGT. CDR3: CASSEQGGSGNTIYF. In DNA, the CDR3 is TGTGCCAGCAGTGAACAGGGGGGCTCTGGAAACACCATATATTTT.

This CDR3 reads CASSLVWAPGVNTEAFF. Written as DNA, the CDR3 is TGCGCCAGCAGCTTGGTGTGGGCTCCAGGGGTGAACACTGAAGCTTTCTTT. The chain carries TRBV5-1 and TRBJ1-1; D might be TRBD1 (6 bases). Germline CDR1 SGHRS, CDR2 YFSETQ. V was pared by 0 bases and J by 0 bases, with 15 bases between. The CDR3 loop spans 17 amino acids.

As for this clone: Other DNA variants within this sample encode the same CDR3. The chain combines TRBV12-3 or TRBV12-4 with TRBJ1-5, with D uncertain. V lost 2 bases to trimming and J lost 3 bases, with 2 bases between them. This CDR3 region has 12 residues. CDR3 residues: CASSLYNQPQHF. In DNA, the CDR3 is TGTGCCAGCAGTTTATACAATCAGCCCCAGCATTTT.

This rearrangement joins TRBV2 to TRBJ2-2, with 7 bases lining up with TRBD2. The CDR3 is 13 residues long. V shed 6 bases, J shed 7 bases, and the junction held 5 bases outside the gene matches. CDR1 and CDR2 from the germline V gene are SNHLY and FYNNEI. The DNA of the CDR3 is TGTGCCAGCAGGCGGGGGAGCTACGGGGAGCTGTTTTTT. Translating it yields CASRRGSYGELFF.

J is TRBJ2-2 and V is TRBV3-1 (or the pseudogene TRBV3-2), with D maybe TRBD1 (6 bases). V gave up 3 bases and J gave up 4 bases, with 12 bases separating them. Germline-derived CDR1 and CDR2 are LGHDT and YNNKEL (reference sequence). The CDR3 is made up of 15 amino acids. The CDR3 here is CASSQPQGSTGELFF. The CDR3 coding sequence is TGTGCCAGCAGCCAGCCTCAGGGGAGCACCGGGGAGCTGTTTTTT.

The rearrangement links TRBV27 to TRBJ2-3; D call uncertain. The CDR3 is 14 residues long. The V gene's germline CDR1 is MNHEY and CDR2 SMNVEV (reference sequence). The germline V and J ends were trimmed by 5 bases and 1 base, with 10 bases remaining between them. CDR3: CASSRGAGTDTQYF. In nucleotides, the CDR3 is TGTGCCAGCAGTCGCGGAGCAGGCACAGATACGCAGTATTTT.

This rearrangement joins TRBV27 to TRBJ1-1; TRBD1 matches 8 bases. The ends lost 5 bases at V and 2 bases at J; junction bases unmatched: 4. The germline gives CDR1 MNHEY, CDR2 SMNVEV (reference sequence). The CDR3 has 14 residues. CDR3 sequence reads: CASSMTGANTEAFF. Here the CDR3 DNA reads TGTGCCAGCAGTATGACAGGGGCTAACACTGAAGCTTTCTTT.

CDR3 loop: CSVVTGGGYTF. In DNA form, the CDR3 reads TGCAGCGTTGTTACAGGGGGAGGCTACACCTTC. The V gene is TRBV29-1, the J gene TRBJ1-2; 8 positions agree with TRBD1. J was trimmed by 8 bases and V by 4 bases; bases with no gene match: 3. The germline CDR1 and CDR2 sequences are SQVTM and ANQGSEA. The CDR3 length is 11 residues.

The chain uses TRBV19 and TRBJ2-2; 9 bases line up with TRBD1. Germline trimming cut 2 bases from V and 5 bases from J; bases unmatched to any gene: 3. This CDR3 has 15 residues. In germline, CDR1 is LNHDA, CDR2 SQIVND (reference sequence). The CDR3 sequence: CASSIPGQGTGELFF. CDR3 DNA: TGTGCCAGTAGTATACCGGGACAGGGAACCGGGGAGCTGTTTTTT.

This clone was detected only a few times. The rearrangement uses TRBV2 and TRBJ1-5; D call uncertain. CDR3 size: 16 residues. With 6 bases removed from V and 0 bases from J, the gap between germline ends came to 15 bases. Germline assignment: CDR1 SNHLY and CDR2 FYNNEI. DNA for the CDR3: TGTGCCAGCAGCCCGGGGAGTCGGTATAGCAATCAGCCCCAGCATTTT. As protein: CASSPGSRYSNQPQHF.

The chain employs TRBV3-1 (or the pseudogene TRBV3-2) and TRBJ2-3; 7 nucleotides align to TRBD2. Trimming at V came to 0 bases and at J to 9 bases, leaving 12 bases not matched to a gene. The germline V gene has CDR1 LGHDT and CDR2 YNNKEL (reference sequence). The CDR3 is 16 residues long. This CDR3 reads CASSQDPGGASGTQYF. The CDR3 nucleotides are TGTGCCAGCAGCCAAGATCCGGGGGGAGCGAGTGGGACGCAGTATTTT.

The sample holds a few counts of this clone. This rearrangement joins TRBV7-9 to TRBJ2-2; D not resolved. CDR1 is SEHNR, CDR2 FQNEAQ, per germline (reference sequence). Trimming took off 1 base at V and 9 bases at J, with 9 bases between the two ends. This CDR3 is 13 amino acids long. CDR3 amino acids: CASSLGTDRELFF. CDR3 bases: TGTGCCAGCAGCTTAGGCACTGACAGGGAGCTGTTTTTT.

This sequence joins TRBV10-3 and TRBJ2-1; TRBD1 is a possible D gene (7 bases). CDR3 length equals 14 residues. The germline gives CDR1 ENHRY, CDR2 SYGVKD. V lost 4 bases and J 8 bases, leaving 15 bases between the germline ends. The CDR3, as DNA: TGTGCCATCAGTGGGTGGCAGGGGGGCGATGAGCAGTTCTTC. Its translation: CAISGWQGGDEQFF.

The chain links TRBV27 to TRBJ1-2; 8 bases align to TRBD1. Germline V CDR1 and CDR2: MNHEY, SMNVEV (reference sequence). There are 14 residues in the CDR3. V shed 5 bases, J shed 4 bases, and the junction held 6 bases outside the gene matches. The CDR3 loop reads CASSPGGKIYGYTF. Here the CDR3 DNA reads TGTGCCAGCAGTCCAGGGGGCAAGATCTATGGCTACACCTTC.

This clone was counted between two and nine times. The CDR3 region has the DNA TGTGCCAGCTCGAAAGGACAGTCTATAATTTCGGCCCTCCACTTT. Protein: CASSKGQSIISALHF. The chain combines TRBV18 with TRBJ1-6; weak D call: TRBD1 (6 bases). V dropped 6 bases and J dropped 14 bases, with 23 bases sitting between them. Germline CDR1 KGHSH, CDR2 LQKENI. The CDR3 has 15 amino acids.

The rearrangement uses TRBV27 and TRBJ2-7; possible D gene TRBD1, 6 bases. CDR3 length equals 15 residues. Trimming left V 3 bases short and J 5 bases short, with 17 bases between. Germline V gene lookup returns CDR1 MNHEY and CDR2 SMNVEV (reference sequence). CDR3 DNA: TGTGCCAGCAGTTTCACCCTTGGGGGCGGGCACGAGCAGTACTTC. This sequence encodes CASSFTLGGGHEQYF.